Following are 25 T cell receptor beta chains from one sample sequenced in a study of tumor-infiltrating lymphocytes in primary liver carcinoma (dated by TCRdb to about 2017). The sequencing machine was an Illumina HiSeq 2500. Using a constant-region primer and ProtoScript II reverse transcriptase, TCRbeta-specific cDNA was reverse-transcribed from around 500 ng total RNA. Three nested multiplex PCR rounds, following a slightly modified ARM-PCR procedure, were used to build the TCRbeta libraries. Multiplex TRBV1-TRBV30 forward primers and a Cbeta reverse primer were used in the first two PCR rounds, each of which was run for roughly 9 cycles. TCRdb's own reprocessing of the public reads used fastp at Q25 and MiXCR and kept productive beta chains. Rows with one shared CDR3 protein collapse into an entry with the most common genes and DNA. For this sample the table gives fewer than 75,000 distinct CDR3 sequences, of which over 60% were detected only once. The ten top clones hold around 44% of the sample.

Total RNA and DNA were co-extracted without cell sorting from 20-30 mg of bulk tissue using the AllPrep DNA/RNA mini kit. The sequencing input was liver tumor tissue from sampling region 4. What this sample's cell subset or site label stands for: tumor region T4, right-lateral pole. The receptors here all came from a man aged 35 to 55 with primary liver carcinoma and hepatitis B virus infection.

As concerns this clonotype: At one end the junction does not follow the germline gene, possibly because of a read error. The V call is TRBV4-1, the J call TRBJ2-5; 10 nucleotides match TRBD1. This CDR3 has 14 amino acids. Per the germline V gene, CDR1 is MGHRA and CDR2 is YSYEKL. CDR3 loop: CTSSQGQGEETQYF. The CDR3 coding sequence is TGCACCAGCAGCCAAGGACAGGGGGAAGAGACCCAGTACTTC.

In the case of this clonotype: A single base separates this from a much larger clone, so it may be a read error. The J gene is TRBJ2-3, the V gene TRBV2; no reliable D call. CDR1 SNHLY and CDR2 FYNNEI come from the germline V gene. V was clipped by 5 bases and J by 3 bases, with 6 bases between them. This CDR3 has 12 residues. CDR3 region: CASSKVTDTQYF. For the CDR3, the DNA is TGTGCCAGCAGTAAGGTAACAGATACGCAGTATTTT.

A note on this clonotype: The germline gene is not matched at one end of the junction; a read error may be the cause. This rearrangement joins TRBV19 to TRBJ2-1; 10 nucleotides align to TRBD2. Looked up from germline, CDR1 is LNHDA and CDR2 is SQIVND (reference sequence). The CDR3 consists of 13 residues. CDR3 coding DNA: TGTGCCAGTAGTTTCCGGACTAGCGGCGGGCAGATCTTC. It encodes CASSFRTSGGQIF.

With regard to this clonotype: A single base separates this from a much larger clone, so it may be a read error. V usage is TRBV29-1 and J usage is TRBJ1-1; no definite D call. Germline V gene data show CDR1 as SQVTM and CDR2 as ANQGSEA. CDR3 size: 10 residues. Here the CDR3 reads CSCLESEVFF. The DNA for the CDR3 is TGCAGCTGCTTAGAGTCTGAAGTTTTCTTT.

Regarding this clonotype: This could be a read error, since a much larger clone is one nucleotide away. V and J are TRBV19 and TRBJ2-1; 8 nucleotides match TRBD2. CDR1 and CDR2 from the germline V gene are LNHDA and SQIVND (reference sequence). The CDR3 totals 14 residues. CDR3 loop: CVSKLAVAAYEQFF. The CDR3 DNA reads as TGTGTCAGCAAACTAGCGGTCGCCGCCTATGAGCAGTTCTTC.

With respect to this clonotype: A much larger clone lies a single base off, so this may be a read error. The chain is built from TRBV6-1 and TRBJ2-1; the D is unclear. CDR3 length equals 13 residues. The germline gives CDR1 MNHNS, CDR2 SASEGT. The CDR3 sequence is CTSMLNQHNGQFF. CDR3 nucleotide sequence: TGTACCAGCATGCTAAATCAACACAATGGGCAGTTCTTC.

Points on this clonotype: An end of the junction does not agree with germline; a read error may underlie this. This chain connects TRBV5-5 to TRBJ2-1; TRBD1 matches at 8 bases. The CDR3 has 15 amino acids. Germline CDR1 and CDR2: SGHKS and YYEKEE (reference sequence). The CDR3 nucleotides read TGTGCCAGCACCTCCGGACAGGGTCTATACAATAAGCAGTTCTTC. Amino acid sequence: CASTSGQGLYNKQFF.

Of note for this clonotype: Being one base from a much bigger clone, this may be a read error. The rearrangement uses TRBV6-2 or TRBV6-3 and TRBJ2-5; D might be TRBD1 (5 bases). This CDR3 region has 15 residues. Looked up from germline, CDR1 is MNHEY and CDR2 is SVGEGT. The CDR3 DNA reads as TGTGCCAGCACCCAAGCATGGGGCGGCCAAGAGATCCAGTACTTC. This gives the protein CASTQAWGGQEIQYF.

This clonotype was seen just once. The conserved phenylalanine or tryptophan is not found at the CDR3 terminus, so this likely reflects a read error. The DNA is left out, because the CDR3 cannot be placed on it with certainty; the CDR3 is given as TCRdb lists it. The genes are TRBV11-2 and TRBJ2-6. The CDR3 is 16 residues long, ends included. From germline, CDR1 is SGHAT and CDR2 FQNNGV. The CDR3 protein is CASSLDLGAGVNVLTS.

Remarks on this clonotype: A read error may account for a junction end that differs from germline. The J gene is TRBJ2-2, the V gene TRBV4-1; 9 nucleotides align to TRBD2. The CDR3 is 17 residues long. Germline V gene lookup returns CDR1 MGHRA and CDR2 YSYEKL. CDR3 DNA sequence: TGCGCCAGCAGCCAAGTTCCGCTAGCGGGACGTGCCAGGGAGCTGTCTTTT. Translated, it gives CASSQVPLAGRARELSF.

At least ten counts were recorded for this clonotype. This chain uses TRBV11-2 with TRBJ2-7, with 7 bases identical to TRBD1. Germline V gene sequence: CDR1 SGHAT, CDR2 FQNNGV. CDR3 size: 14 residues. The V segment lost 2 bases and the J segment 1 base; nucleotides outside the gene matches: 2. The CDR3 spells CASSLTGESYEQYF. The CDR3 DNA reads TGTGCCAGCAGCTTAACAGGGGAATCCTACGAGCAGTACTTC. Combining the CDR3 with reference TRBV11-2 and TRBJ2-7 gives the whole variable domain EAGVAQSPRYKIIEKRQSVAFWCNPISGHATLYWYQQILGQGPKLLIQFQNNGVVDDSQLPKDRFSAERLKGVDSTLKIQPAKLEDSAVYLCASSLTGESYEQYFGPGTRLTVT.

Comment on this clonotype: No conserved phenylalanine or tryptophan ends this CDR3, so it is likely a read error. The limits of the CDR3 on the DNA are not certain, so only TCRdb's listed CDR3 is given. The CDR3 reads CSGLSGRGTDTHYL. The J gene is TRBJ2-3, the V gene TRBV29-1; the tabulated D call, TRBD2, remains unverified against the DNA. 14 amino acids form the CDR3, both terminal residues included. The germline gives CDR1 SQVTM, CDR2 ANQGSEA.

Notes on this clonotype: An end of the junction differs from the germline gene, which may be a read error. This rearrangement joins TRBV2 to TRBJ1-1, with TRBD1 matching 7 bases. The CDR3 contains 12 residues. Germline CDR1 SNHLY, CDR2 FYNNEI. In DNA form, the CDR3 reads TGTACCAGCAGTGAACAGGGGACTGAAGCTTTCTTT. As protein: CTSSEQGTEAFF.

A remark on this clonotype: One end of the junction varies from germline; a read error may be responsible. CDR3 in amino acids: CVSSLALGGANTGKLFF. In DNA, the CDR3 is TGTGTCAGCAGCTTAGCATTAGGAGGGGCGAATACAGGGAAGCTGTTTTTT. The V and J genes are TRBV11-2 and TRBJ2-2; D may correspond to TRBD1 or TRBD2 (6 bases each). The CDR3 totals 17 residues. Germline V CDR1 and CDR2: SGHAT, FQNNGV. The full variable domain, its missing parts supplied by reference TRBV11-2 and TRBJ2-2, is EAGVAQSPRYKIIEKRQSVAFWCNPISGHATLYWYQQILGQGPKLLIQFQNNGVVDDSQLPKDRFSAERLKGVDSTLKIQPAKLEDSAVYLCVSSLALGGANTGKLFFGEGSRLTVL.

Concerning this clonotype itself: The junction does not match germline at one end; this may be a read error. The rearrangement links TRBV6-1 to TRBJ1-5; the match to TRBD1 covers 7 bases. The CDR3 spans 15 residues. Germline-derived CDR1 and CDR2 are MNHNS and SASEGT. The CDR3 nucleotides are TGTACCAGCATTGTCACAGGGGCCTTCAATCAGCCCCAGCATTTT. This gives the protein CTSIVTGAFNQPQHF.

With respect to this clonotype: One base away lies a much larger clone, so this may be a sequencing read error. Given the absence of the conserved phenylalanine or tryptophan at the CDR3 end, a read error is likely. The chain recombines TRBV10-2 with TRBJ2-7; no clear D gene. CDR1 and CDR2 (germline): WSHSY, SAAADI. The CDR3 loop spans 14 amino acids. V lost 3 bases and J lost 3, with 12 bases in between. In nucleotides, the CDR3 is TGCGCCAGCAGTGATTTCAGGACGCGCTACGAGCAGTACCTC. Residues: CASSDFRTRYEQYL.

As concerns this clonotype: No conserved phenylalanine or tryptophan ends this CDR3, so it is likely a read error. The V and J genes are TRBV29-1 and TRBJ2-5, with 13 bases fitting TRBD2. Germline values: CDR1 SQVTM, CDR2 ANQGSEA. The CDR3 is 15 residues long. As DNA, the CDR3 is TGCAGGGTTCGGACTAGCGGGAGTTGGGCAGAGACCCAGTACTCC. It specifies CRVRTSGSWAETQYS.

In regard to this clonotype: One end of the junction varies from germline; a read error may be responsible. J is TRBJ2-2 and V is TRBV6-2 or TRBV6-3; D unresolved. Per the germline V gene, CDR1 is MNHEY and CDR2 is SVGEGT. The CDR3 is 13 amino acids. The DNA for the CDR3 is TGTGCCAGCAGAGGCAGTAACACCTGGGAGCTGTTTTTT. Amino acid sequence: CASRGSNTWELFF.

Remarks on this clonotype: The CDR3 does not close with the conserved phenylalanine or tryptophan, likely indicating a read error. Because the CDR3's place on the DNA is in doubt, the DNA is left out and the CDR3 is given as listed by TCRdb. The CDR3 region is CASIQGSSGSVIL. The chain employs TRBV4-3 and TRBJ2-1; TRBD2, the D gene given by the table, was not confirmed from the DNA. The germline CDR1 and CDR2 sequences are LGHNA and YSLEER. The CDR3 is 13 residues long, ends included.

Concerning this clonotype itself: No DNA is shown, since the ends of the CDR3 on it are uncertain; the CDR3 is the one TCRdb lists. The chain has TRBV5-1 and TRBJ2-1; no check of the table's D call, TRBD1, against the DNA was made. The germline gives CDR1 SGHRS, CDR2 YFSETQ. The CDR3 adds up to 16 amino acids, both ends counted. CDR3 sequence: CASSSFGTGSYNEQLF.

As to this clonotype: One end of the junction does not line up with germline, which may come from a read error. The rearrangement links TRBV29-1 to TRBJ2-7; a possible D gene is TRBD2 (5 bases). In germline, CDR1 is SQVTM, CDR2 ANQGSEA. This CDR3 spans 12 amino acids. This CDR3 reads CSVGLYSYEHYF. The CDR3 DNA follows: TGTAGCGTTGGTCTCTATTCCTACGAGCATTACTTC.

Points on this clonotype: A read error may produce the germline difference seen at one junction end. The chain is built from TRBV6-6 and TRBJ2-3; D not certain. Germline V gene lookup returns CDR1 MNHNY and CDR2 SVGAGI (reference sequence). The CDR3 has 15 amino acids. This chain's CDR3 is CTSSPFSPQSDTQYF. CDR3 sequence (DNA): TGTACCAGTAGTCCTTTTAGCCCCCAGAGTGATACGCAGTATTTT.

The chain has TRBV11-2 and TRBJ2-3; 14 bases map to TRBD2. This CDR3 is 19 amino acids long. Germline CDR1 and CDR2: SGHAT and FQNNGV. The ends lost 0 bases at V and 4 bases at J; junction bases unmatched: 9. CDR3 coding DNA: TGTGCCAGCAGCTTAGACAGACTAGCGGGAGGGTCGATCGCAGATACGCAGTATTTT. Translation gives CASSLDRLAGGSIADTQYF.

Regarding this clonotype: One end of the junction varies from germline; a read error may be responsible. This chain joins TRBV11-2 and TRBJ1-1; D perhaps matches TRBD1 (5 bases). The germline gives CDR1 SGHAT, CDR2 FQNNGV. The CDR3 is 14 residues long. The CDR3 sequence: CARTCGRVNSEAFF. The DNA for the CDR3 is TGTGCCAGGACTTGTGGCAGGGTGAACTCTGAAGCTTTCTTT.

This clonotype appeared a few times. The chain carries TRBV11-2 and TRBJ2-2, with D perhaps matching TRBD1 or TRBD2 (5 bases each). This CDR3 has 14 residues. The ends were cut back, 2 bases at V and 6 bases at J, with 10 bases in the middle. Germline-derived CDR1 and CDR2 are SGHAT and FQNNGV. The CDR3 spells CASSLMGVSGELFF. As DNA, the CDR3 is TGTGCCAGCAGCTTAATGGGGGTCTCCGGGGAGCTGTTTTTT.